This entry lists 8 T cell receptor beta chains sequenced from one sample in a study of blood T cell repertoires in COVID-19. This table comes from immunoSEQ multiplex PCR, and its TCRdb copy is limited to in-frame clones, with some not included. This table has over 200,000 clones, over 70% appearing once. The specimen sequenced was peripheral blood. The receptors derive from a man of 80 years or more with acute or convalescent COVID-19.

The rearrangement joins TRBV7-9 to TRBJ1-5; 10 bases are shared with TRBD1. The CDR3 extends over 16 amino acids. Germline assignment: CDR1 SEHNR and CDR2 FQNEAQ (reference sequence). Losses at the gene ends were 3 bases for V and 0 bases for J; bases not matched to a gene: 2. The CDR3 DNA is TGTGCCAGCAGCTTGGGACAGGGGAATAGCAATCAGCCCCAGCATTTT. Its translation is CASSLGQGNSNQPQHF.

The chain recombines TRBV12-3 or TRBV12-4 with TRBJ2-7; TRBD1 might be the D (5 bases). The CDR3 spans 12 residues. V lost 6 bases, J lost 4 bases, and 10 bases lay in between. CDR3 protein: CASSSGLYEQYF. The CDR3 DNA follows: TGTGCCAGCAGCTCAGGGTTGTACGAGCAGTACTTC.

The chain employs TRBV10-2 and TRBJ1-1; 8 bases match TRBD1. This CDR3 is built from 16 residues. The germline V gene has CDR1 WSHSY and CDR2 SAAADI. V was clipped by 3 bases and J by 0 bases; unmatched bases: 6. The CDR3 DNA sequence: TGCGCCAGCAGTGAAGGGACAGGACACATGAACACTGAAGCTTTCTTT. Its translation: CASSEGTGHMNTEAFF.

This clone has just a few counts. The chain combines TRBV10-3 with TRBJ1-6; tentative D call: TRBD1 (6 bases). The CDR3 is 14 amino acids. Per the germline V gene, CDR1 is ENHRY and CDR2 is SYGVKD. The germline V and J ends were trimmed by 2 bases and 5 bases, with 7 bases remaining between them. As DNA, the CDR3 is TGTGCCATCAGTGAGAGGGGGAATAATTCACCCCTCCACTTT. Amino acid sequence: CAISERGNNSPLHF.

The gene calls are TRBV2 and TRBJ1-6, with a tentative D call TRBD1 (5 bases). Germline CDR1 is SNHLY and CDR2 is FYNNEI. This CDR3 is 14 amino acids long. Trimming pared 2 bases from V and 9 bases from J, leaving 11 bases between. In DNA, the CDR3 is TGTGCCAGCAGTGAAAAAGTCAGGGCTTCACCCCTCCACTTT. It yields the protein CASSEKVRASPLHF. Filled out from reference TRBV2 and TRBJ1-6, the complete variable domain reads EPEVTQTPSHQVTQMGQEVILRCVPISNHLYFYWYRQILGQKVEFLVSFYNNEISEKSEIFDDQFSVERPDGSNFTLKIRSTKLEDSAMYFCASSEKVRASPLHFGNGTRLTVT.

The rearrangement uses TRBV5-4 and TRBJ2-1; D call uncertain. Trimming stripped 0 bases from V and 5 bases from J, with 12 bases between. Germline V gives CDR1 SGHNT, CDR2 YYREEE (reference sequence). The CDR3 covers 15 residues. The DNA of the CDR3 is TGTGCCAGCAGCTTGGGAGCAGGATCGAACAATGAGCAGTTCTTC. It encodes CASSLGAGSNNEQFF.

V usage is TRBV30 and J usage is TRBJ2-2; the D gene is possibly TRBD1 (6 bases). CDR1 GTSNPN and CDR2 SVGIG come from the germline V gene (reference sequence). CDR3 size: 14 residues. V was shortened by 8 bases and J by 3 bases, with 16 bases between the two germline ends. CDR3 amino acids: CARRGFGHTGELFF. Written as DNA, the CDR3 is TGTGCCAGAAGGGGGTTTGGGCACACCGGGGAGCTGTTTTTT.

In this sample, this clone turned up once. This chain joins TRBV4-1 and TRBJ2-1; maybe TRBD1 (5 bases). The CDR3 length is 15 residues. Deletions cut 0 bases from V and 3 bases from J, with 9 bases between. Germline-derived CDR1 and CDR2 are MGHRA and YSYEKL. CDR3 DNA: TGCGCCAGCAGCCAAGAAGGGGCTAACTACAATGAGCAGTTCTTC. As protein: CASSQEGANYNEQFF.